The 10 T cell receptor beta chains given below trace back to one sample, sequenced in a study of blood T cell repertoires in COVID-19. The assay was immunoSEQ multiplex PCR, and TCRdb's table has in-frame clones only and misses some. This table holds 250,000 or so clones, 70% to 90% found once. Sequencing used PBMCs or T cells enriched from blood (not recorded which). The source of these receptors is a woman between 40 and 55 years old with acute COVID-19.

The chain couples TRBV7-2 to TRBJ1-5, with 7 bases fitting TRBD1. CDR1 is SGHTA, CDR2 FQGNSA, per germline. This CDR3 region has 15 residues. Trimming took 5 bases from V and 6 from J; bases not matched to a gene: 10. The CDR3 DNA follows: TGTGCCAGCAGCACGCAGACAGGGTCGGGTCAGCCCCAGCATTTT. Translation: CASSTQTGSGQPQHF.

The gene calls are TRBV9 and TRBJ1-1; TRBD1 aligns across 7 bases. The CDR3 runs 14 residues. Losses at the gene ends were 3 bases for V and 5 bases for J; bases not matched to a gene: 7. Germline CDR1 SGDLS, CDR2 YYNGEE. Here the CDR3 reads CASSAGTGETEAFF. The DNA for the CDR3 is TGTGCCAGCAGCGCGGGCACAGGGGAAACTGAAGCTTTCTTT.

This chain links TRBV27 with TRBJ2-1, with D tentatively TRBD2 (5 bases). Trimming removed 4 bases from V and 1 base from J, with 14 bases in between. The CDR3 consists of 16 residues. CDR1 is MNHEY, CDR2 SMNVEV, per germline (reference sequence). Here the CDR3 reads CASSSERRTSYNEQFF. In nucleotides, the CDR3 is TGTGCCAGCAGTTCGGAAAGGAGGACGTCCTACAATGAGCAGTTCTTC.

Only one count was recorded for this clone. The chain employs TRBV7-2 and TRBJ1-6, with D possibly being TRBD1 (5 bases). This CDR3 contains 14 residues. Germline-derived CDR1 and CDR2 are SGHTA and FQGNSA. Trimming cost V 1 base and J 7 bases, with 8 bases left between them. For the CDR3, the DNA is TGTGCCAGCAGCTTAGGGGGCCAAAATTCACCCCTCCACTTT. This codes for CASSLGGQNSPLHF.

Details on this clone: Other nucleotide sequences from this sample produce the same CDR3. CDR3 in DNA: TGCGCCAGCAGCCAAGATTGGCAGGGCGACGAAAAACTGTTTTTT. It encodes CASSQDWQGDEKLFF. The V call is TRBV4-3, the J call TRBJ1-4; TRBD1 is a possible D gene (5 bases). Germline CDR1 LGHNA, CDR2 YSLEER. The CDR3 has 15 residues. V lost 0 bases and J 8 bases, leaving 13 bases between the germline ends.

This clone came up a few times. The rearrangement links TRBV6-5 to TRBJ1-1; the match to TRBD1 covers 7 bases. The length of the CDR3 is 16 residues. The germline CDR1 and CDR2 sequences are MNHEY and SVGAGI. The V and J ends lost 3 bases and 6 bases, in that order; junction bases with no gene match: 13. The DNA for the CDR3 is TGTGCCAGCAGTTATATGAGGGGGCGAGGGTACGCTGAAGCTTTCTTT. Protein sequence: CASSYMRGRGYAEAFF.

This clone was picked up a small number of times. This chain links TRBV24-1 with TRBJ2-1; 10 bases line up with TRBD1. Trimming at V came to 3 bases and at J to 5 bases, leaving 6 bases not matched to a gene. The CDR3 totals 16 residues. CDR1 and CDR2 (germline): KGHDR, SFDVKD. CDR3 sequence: CATSDTGTGDNNEQFF. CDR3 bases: TGTGCCACCAGTGATACCGGGACAGGGGACAACAATGAGCAGTTCTTC.

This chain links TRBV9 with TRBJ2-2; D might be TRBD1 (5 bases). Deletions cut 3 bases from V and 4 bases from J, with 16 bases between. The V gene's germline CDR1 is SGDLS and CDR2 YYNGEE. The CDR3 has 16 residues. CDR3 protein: CASSGGLGSGTGELFF. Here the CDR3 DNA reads TGTGCCAGCAGCGGGGGCTTGGGGTCGGGCACCGGGGAGCTGTTTTTT.

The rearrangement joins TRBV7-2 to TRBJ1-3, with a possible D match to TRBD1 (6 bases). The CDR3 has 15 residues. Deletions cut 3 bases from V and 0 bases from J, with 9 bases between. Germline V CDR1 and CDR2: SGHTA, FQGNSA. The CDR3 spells CASSFSRGSGNTIYF. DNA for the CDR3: TGTGCCAGCAGCTTCAGCAGGGGCTCTGGAAACACCATATATTTT.

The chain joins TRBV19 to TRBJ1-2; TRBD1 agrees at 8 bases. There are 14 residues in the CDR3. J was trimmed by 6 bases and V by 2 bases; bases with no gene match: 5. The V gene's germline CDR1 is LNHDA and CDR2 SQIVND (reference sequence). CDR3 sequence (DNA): TGTGCCAGTAGTATAAAACAGGGGGGGAATGGCTACACCTTC. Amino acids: CASSIKQGGNGYTF.